The entry below describes one TCR beta chain. The antigen is undetermined. CDR3 length equals 15 residues. V was pared by 3 bases and J by 12 bases, with 9 bases of the junction left unmatched. CDR1 SGDLS and CDR2 YYNGEE come from the germline V gene. These data belong to a study of cytomegalovirus exposure and HLA in healthy donors. General study results and limits: First-cohort TCR clusters were later found to tend to co-occur in the 120 or so validation repertoires.

Clones were sequenced by immunoSEQ multiplex PCR, and TCRdb holds only the in-frame ones, with some missing. The sample records 250,000 to 350,000 clones, 80% to 90% being singletons. This receptor was identified in a woman under 30 in good health and CMV-seronegative. Sequencing was carried out using PBMCs. The chain couples TRBV9 to TRBJ1-4; 12 positions agree with TRBD1. The chain's CDR3 is CASSAGTGGPEELFF. DNA for the CDR3: TGTGCCAGCAGCGCGGGGACAGGGGGCCCAGAGGAACTGTTTTTT.